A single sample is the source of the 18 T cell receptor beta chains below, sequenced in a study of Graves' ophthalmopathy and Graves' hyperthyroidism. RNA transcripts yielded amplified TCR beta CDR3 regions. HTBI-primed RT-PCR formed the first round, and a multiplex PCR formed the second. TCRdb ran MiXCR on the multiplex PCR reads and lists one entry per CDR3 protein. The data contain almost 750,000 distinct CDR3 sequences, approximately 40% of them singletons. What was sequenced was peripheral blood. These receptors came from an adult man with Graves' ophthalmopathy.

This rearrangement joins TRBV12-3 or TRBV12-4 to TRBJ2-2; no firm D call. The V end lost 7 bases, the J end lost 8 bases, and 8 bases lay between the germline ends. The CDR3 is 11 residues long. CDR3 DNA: TGTGCCAGCACCTCGCCGGGGGAGCTGTTTTTT. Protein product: CASTSPGELFF.

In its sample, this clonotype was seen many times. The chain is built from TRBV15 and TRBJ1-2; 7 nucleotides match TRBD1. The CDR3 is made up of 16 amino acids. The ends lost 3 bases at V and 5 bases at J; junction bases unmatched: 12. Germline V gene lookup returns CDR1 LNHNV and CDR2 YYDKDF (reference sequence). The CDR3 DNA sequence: TGTGCCACCAGCAGTCTAAACAGGGGTATTGGGTATGGCTACACCTTC. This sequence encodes CATSSLNRGIGYGYTF.

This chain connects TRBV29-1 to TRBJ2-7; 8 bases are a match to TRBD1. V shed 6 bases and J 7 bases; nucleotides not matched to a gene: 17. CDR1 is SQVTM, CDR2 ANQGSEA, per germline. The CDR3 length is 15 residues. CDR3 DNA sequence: TGCAGCGTCGCTCCAAGGACAGGGACCTCAGGGGAGCAGTACTTC. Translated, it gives CSVAPRTGTSGEQYF.

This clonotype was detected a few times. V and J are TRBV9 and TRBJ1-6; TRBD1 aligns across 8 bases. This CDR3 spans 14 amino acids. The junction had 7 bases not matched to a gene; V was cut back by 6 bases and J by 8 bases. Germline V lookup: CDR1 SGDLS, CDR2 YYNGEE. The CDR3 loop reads CASNGQGGDSPLHF. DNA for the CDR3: TGTGCCAGCAACGGACAGGGCGGGGATTCACCCCTCCACTTT.

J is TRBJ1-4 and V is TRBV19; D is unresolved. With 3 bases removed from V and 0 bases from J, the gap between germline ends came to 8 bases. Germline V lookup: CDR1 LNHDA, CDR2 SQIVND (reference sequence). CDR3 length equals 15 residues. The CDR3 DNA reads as TGTGCCAGTAGTATTCGTGGGCCAACTAATGAAAAACTGTTTTTT. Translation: CASSIRGPTNEKLFF.

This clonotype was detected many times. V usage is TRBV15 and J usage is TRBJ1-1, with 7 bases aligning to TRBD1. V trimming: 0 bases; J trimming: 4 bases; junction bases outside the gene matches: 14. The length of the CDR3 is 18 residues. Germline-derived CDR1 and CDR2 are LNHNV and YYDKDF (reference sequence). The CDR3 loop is CATSRDFGGRGMSTEAFF. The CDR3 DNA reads TGTGCCACCAGCAGAGACTTTGGAGGCAGGGGGATGAGCACTGAAGCTTTCTTT.

CDR3 protein: CARGAAGGTEAFF. The CDR3 nucleotides read TGTGCCAGAGGGGCGGCGGGGGGCACTGAAGCTTTCTTT. The rearrangement links TRBV2 to TRBJ1-1; D possibly corresponds to TRBD1 (5 bases). The CDR3 contains 13 residues. In germline, CDR1 is SNHLY, CDR2 FYNNEI. The germline V and J ends were trimmed by 9 bases and 4 bases, with 15 bases remaining between them.

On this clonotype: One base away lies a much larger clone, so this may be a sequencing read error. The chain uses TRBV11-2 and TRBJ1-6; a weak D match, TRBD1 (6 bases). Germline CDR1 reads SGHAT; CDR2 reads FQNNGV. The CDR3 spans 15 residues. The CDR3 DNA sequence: TGTGCCAGCAGCTTATGGCTCAGGGACAATTCACCCCACCACTTT. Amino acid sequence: CASSLWLRDNSPHHF.

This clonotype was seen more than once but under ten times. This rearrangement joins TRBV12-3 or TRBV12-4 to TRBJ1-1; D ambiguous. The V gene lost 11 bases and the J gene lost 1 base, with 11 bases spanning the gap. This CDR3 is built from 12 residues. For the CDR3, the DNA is TGTGCCGCCCGGGCAGAGAACACTGAAGCTTTCTTT. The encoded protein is CAARAENTEAFF.

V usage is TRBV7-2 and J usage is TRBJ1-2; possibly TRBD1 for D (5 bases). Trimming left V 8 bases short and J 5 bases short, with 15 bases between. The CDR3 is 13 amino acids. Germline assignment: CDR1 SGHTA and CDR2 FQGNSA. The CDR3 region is CASGARTKYGYTF. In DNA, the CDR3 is TGTGCCAGCGGGGCCCGAACGAAATATGGCTACACCTTC.

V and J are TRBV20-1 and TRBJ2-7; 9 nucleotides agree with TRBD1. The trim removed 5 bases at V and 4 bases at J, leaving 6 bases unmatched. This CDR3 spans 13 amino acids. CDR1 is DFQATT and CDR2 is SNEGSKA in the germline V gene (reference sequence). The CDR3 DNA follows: TGCAGTGCTCGGTGGGGACAGGGTTACGAGCAGTACTTC. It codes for CSARWGQGYEQYF.

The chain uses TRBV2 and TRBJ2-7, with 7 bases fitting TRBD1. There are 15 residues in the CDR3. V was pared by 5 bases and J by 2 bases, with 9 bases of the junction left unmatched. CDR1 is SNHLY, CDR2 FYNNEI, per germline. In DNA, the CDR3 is TGTGCCAGCAGTTTCCGCCGGGACAGAACCTACGAGCAGTACTTC. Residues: CASSFRRDRTYEQYF.

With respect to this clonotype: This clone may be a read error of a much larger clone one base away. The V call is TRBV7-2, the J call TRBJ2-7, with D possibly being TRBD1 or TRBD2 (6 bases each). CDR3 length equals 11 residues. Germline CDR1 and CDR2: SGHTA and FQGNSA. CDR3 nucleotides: TGTGCCAGCAGCTCCGCCCGGGGGCAGTGCTTC. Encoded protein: CASSSARGQCF.

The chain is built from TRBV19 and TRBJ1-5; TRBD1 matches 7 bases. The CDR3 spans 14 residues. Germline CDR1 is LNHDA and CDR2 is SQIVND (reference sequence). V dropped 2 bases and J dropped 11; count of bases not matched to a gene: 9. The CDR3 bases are TGTGCCAGTAGTATAACCCTCGACAGGGAGACCCAGCATTTT. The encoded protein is CASSITLDRETQHF.

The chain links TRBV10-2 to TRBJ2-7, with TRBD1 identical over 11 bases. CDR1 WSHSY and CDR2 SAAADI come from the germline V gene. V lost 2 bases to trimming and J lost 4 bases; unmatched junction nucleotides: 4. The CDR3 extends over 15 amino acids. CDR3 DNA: TGCGCCAGCAGTGAGACCGGGACAGGGGGTTACGAGCAGTACTTC. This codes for CASSETGTGGYEQYF.

CDR3 DNA sequence: TGTGCCAGCAGGGGAGAAGTGAACACTGAAGCTTTCTTT. It encodes CASRGEVNTEAFF. This chain links TRBV2 with TRBJ1-1; no clear D gene. The CDR3 has 13 amino acids. Trimming cost V 6 bases and J 0 bases, with 8 bases left between them. The germline CDR1 and CDR2 sequences are SNHLY and FYNNEI.

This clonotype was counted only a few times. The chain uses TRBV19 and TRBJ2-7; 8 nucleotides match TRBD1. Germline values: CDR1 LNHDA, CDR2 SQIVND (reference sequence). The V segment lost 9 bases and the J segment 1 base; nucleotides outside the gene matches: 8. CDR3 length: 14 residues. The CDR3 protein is CASRDDRGSYEQYF. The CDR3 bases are TGTGCCAGCAGGGATGACAGGGGATCCTACGAGCAGTACTTC.

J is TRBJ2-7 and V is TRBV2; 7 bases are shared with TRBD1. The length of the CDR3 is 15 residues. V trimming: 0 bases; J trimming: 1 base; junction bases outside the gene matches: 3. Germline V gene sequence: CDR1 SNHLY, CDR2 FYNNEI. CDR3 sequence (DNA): TGTGCCAGCAGTGAAGCAGGGACAGAGTCCTACGAGCAGTACTTC. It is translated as CASSEAGTESYEQYF.